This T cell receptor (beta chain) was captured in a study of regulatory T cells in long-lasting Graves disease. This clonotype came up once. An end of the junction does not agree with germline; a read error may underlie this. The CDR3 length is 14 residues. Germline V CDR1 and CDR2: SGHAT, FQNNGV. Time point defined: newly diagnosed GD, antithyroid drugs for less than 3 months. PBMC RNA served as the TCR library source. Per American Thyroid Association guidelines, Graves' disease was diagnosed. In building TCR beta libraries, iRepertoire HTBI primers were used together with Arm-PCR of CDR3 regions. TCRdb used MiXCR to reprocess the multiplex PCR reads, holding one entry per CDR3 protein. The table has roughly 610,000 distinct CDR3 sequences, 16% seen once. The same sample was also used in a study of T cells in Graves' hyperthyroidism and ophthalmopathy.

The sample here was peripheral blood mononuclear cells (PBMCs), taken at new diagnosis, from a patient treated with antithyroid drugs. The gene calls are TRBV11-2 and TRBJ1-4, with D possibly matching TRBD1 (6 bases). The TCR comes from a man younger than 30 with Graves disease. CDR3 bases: TGTGCCAGCAGCCCGAGGACAGATAATGAAGAACTGTTTTTT. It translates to CASSPRTDNEELFF.